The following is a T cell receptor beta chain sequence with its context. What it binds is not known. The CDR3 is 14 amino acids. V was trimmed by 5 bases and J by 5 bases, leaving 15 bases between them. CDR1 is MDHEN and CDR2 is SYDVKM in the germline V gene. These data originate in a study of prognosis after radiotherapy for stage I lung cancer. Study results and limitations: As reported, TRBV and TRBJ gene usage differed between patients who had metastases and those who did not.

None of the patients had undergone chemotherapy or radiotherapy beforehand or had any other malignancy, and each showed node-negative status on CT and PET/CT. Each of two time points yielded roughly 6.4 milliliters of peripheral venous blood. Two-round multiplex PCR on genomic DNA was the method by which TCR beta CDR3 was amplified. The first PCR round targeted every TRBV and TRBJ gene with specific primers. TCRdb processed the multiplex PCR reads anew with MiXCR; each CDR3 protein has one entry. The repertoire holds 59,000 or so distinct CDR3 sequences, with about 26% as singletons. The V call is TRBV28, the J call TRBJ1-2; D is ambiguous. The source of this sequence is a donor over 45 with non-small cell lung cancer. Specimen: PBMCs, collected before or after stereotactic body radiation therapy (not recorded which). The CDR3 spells CASSTNGNKYGYTF. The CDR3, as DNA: TGTGCCAGCAGTACAAACGGGAATAAATATGGCTACACCTTC.